This T cell receptor (beta chain) was retrieved from a study of molecular identifiers for immune sequencing clone quantification. MiXCR was run by TCRdb on the PCR reads, yielding one entry per CDR3 protein. Of about half a million distinct CDR3 sequences in the sample, around a fifth were seen once. Germline CDR1 reads SGDLS; CDR2 reads YYNGEE. The V end lost 0 bases, the J end lost 1 base, and 12 bases lay between the germline ends. The CDR3 length is 16 residues. This clonotype has more than one count but fewer than ten. The chain uses TRBV9 and TRBJ2-3, with a possible D match to TRBD1 (5 bases). Sequencing was done on a sample of naive CD8+ T cells from blood, with Jurkat cell RNA spiked in. Subset noted: FACS-sorted CD8+CD4-CCR7+CD45RA+ naive T cells. The clonotype originates from a human donor in good health. Some libraries in this study had Jurkat cell RNA spiked in. CDR3 nucleotide sequence: TGTGCCAGCAGCGTAGAGGGCAGGGCCGGCACAGATACGCAGTATTTT. Translated, it gives CASSVEGRAGTDTQYF.